Below are 15 T cell receptor beta chains sequenced from a single sample in a study of blood T cells in healthy people across ages. Next came a second PCR, run for about 6 to 11 cycles, which used a sample-barcoded 5' primer along with a J-beta primer mix. A single record per CDR3 protein comes from TCRdb applying MiXCR to the 5' RACE reads. The sample holds over 1,300,000 distinct CDR3 sequences, 55% to 75% seen once. Sequenced: blood. These receptors all stem from a man aged 18 to 30 in good health.

This rearrangement joins TRBV13 to TRBJ1-1, with unresolved D. Germline V gives CDR1 PRHDT, CDR2 FYEKMQ (reference sequence). The CDR3 is made up of 13 amino acids. Trimming took off 3 bases at V and 6 bases at J, with 11 bases between the two ends. CDR3 DNA sequence: TGTGCCAGCAGCTTGGGTCCCCGACCTGAAGCTTTCTTT. This encodes CASSLGPRPEAFF.

The chain has TRBV10-1 and TRBJ2-7, with D unresolved. This CDR3 has 15 residues. Trimming shortened V by 5 bases and J by 1 base, and 15 bases separated the two germline ends. Germline CDR1 WNHNN, CDR2 SYGVQD (reference sequence). CDR3 loop: CASSPIITSSYEQYF. DNA for the CDR3: TGCGCCAGCAGTCCTATCATCACCTCTTCCTACGAGCAGTACTTC.

The chain is built from TRBV13 and TRBJ1-2; TRBD1 matches at 8 bases. V lost 5 bases, J lost 2 bases, and 10 bases stayed unmatched. This CDR3 has 16 amino acids. CDR1 and CDR2 (germline): PRHDT, FYEKMQ (reference sequence). In DNA form, the CDR3 reads TGTGCCAGCAGCCCCCCCGGACAGGGTACGAACTATGGCTACACCTTC. It specifies CASSPPGQGTNYGYTF.

The rearrangement joins TRBV5-6 to TRBJ1-2, with TRBD1 matching over 7 bases. CDR3 size: 15 residues. Trimming removed 4 bases from V and 5 bases from J; junction bases left unmatched: 11. Germline CDR1 and CDR2: SGHDT and YYEEEE. The CDR3 loop is CASSPTGQNPYGYTF. In nucleotides, the CDR3 is TGTGCCAGCAGCCCCACGGGACAGAACCCTTATGGCTACACCTTC.

The V gene is TRBV2, the J gene TRBJ2-7; 8 positions match TRBD2. The DNA end favors TRBJ2-5, so the J call may be wrong. The CDR3 extends over 16 amino acids. Germline V gene lookup returns CDR1 SNHLY and CDR2 FYNNEI. The CDR3 loop reads CASRAALSGSLKTQYF. CDR3 sequence (DNA): TGTGCCAGCAGGGCTGCCCTGAGCGGGAGTTTGAAGACCCAGTACTTC.

The sample holds a few counts of this clonotype. This chain links TRBV25-1 with TRBJ2-7, with TRBD1 as a possible D gene (5 bases). Germline V lookup: CDR1 MGHDK, CDR2 SYGVNS. The CDR3 runs 15 residues. Trimming stripped 1 base from V and 3 bases from J, with 13 bases between. This chain's CDR3 is CASSELGQGRYEQYF. The CDR3 bases are TGTGCCAGCAGTGAATTAGGCCAGGGTCGCTACGAGCAGTACTTC.

The V and J genes are TRBV20-1 and TRBJ2-7; 8 nucleotides match TRBD1. Germline loops: CDR1 DFQATT, CDR2 SNEGSKA (reference sequence). The junction had 7 bases not matched to a gene; V was cut back by 7 bases and J by 2 bases. This CDR3 is built from 13 residues. CDR3 nucleotide sequence: TGCAGTGGGGGGACAGGACAGACCTACGAGCAGTACTTC. This encodes CSGGTGQTYEQYF.

J is TRBJ2-7 and V is TRBV12-3 or TRBV12-4, with D possibly TRBD1 on 6 matching bases. The V gene lost 2 bases and the J gene lost 5 bases, with 13 bases spanning the gap. This CDR3 has 14 residues. CDR3 sequence reads: CASSLQGGRNEQYF. The DNA of the CDR3 is TGTGCCAGCAGTTTACAAGGGGGAAGAAACGAGCAGTACTTC.

This clonotype was detected only a few times. The chain carries TRBV9 and TRBJ1-2; TRBD1 matches at 7 bases. The V and J ends lost 3 bases and 4 bases, in that order; junction bases with no gene match: 6. The CDR3 contains 14 residues. Germline assignment: CDR1 SGDLS and CDR2 YYNGEE. CDR3 nucleotide sequence: TGTGCCAGCAGCGGACAGGGACTCGCCTATGGCTACACCTTC. Residues: CASSGQGLAYGYTF. Full variable domain (missing parts from reference TRBV9 and TRBJ1-2): DSGVTQTPKHLITATGQRVTLRCSPRSGDLSVYWYQQSLDQGLQFLIQYYNGEERAKGNILERFSAQQFPDLHSELNLSSLELGDSALYFCASSGQGLAYGYTFGSGTRLTVV.

This clonotype was detected once. The chain links TRBV13 to TRBJ2-5, with D perhaps assigned TRBD1 or TRBD2 (5 bases each). The tail of the sequence fits TRBJ2-7 better, so the J call may be wrong. CDR1 is PRHDT, CDR2 FYEKMQ, per germline (reference sequence). This CDR3 comprises 15 residues. CDR3 in amino acids: CASSLAPEGFYEQYF. CDR3 bases: TGTGCCAGCAGCTTAGCCCCCGAGGGGTTCTACGAGCAGTACTTC.

The chain uses TRBV3-1 and TRBJ2-4; D is perhaps TRBD1 (5 bases). The CDR3 runs to 14 residues. Deletions cut 0 bases from V and 10 bases from J, with 13 bases between. The germline V gene has CDR1 LGHDT and CDR2 YNNKEL (reference sequence). The CDR3 nucleotides are TGTGCCAGCAGCCAAGATTTAACAGGTGGAATTCAGTACTTC. It translates to CASSQDLTGGIQYF.

The rearrangement uses TRBV20-1 and TRBJ2-5; the match to TRBD1 covers 8 bases. The CDR3 runs to 13 residues. The V gene's germline CDR1 is DFQATT and CDR2 SNEGSKA (reference sequence). Unmatched junction bases numbered 8, after V lost 6 bases and J lost 5 bases. The CDR3 DNA is TGCAGTGCATGGACAGGGTATGAGGAGACCCAGTACTTC. It is translated as CSAWTGYEETQYF.

The chain combines TRBV4-2 with TRBJ1-4; tentatively, D is TRBD1 (5 bases). CDR1 is LGHNA and CDR2 is YNFKEQ in the germline V gene. V was pared by 4 bases and J by 5 bases, with 20 bases between. The length of the CDR3 is 17 residues. DNA of the CDR3: TGTGCCAGCAGCCCATCCGGGGCCCCGTCGGAAAATGAAAAACTGTTTTTT. Translated: CASSPSGAPSENEKLFF.

About this clonotype: The junction differs from germline at one of its ends, possibly a read error. The V and J genes are TRBV6-5 and TRBJ2-5, with 7 bases aligning to TRBD1. Judging by the DNA end, TRBJ2-7 fits better; the J call may be wrong. Germline-derived CDR1 and CDR2 are MNHEY and SVGAGI. This CDR3 comprises 15 residues. This chain's CDR3 is CACSPDRDSYYEQYF. The DNA for the CDR3 is TGTGCCTGCAGTCCCGACAGGGATTCGTACTACGAGCAGTACTTC.

With respect to this clonotype: A single base separates this from a much larger clone, so it may be a read error. J is TRBJ2-5 and V is TRBV20-1; TRBD2 matches at 10 bases. V dropped 6 bases and J dropped 11; count of bases not matched to a gene: 12. Germline assignment: CDR1 DFQATT and CDR2 SNEGSKA (reference sequence). The CDR3 has 13 amino acids. CDR3 loop: CSANGLADYVQYF. In nucleotides, the CDR3 is TGCAGTGCCAACGGACTAGCGGACTACGTGCAGTACTTC.